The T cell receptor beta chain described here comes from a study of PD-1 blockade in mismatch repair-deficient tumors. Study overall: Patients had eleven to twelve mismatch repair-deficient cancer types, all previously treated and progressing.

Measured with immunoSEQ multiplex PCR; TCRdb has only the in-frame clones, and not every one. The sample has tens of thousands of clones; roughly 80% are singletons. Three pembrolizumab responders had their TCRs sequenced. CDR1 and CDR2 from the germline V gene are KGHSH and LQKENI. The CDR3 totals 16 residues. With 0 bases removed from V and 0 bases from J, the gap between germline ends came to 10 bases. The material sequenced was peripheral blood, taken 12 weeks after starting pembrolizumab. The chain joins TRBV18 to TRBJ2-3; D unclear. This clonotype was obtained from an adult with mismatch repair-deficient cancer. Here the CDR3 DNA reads TGTGCCAGCTCACCACCTTCGACACGAAGCACAGATACGCAGTATTTT. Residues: CASSPPSTRSTDTQYF.